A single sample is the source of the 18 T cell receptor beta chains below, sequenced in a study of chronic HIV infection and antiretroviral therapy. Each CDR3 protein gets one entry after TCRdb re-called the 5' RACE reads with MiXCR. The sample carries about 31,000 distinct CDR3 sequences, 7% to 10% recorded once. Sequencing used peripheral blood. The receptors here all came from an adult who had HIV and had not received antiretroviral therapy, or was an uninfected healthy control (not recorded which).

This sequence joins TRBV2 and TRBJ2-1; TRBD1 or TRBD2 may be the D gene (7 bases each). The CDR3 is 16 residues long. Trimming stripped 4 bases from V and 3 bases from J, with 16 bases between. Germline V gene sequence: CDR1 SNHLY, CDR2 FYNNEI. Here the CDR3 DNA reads TGTGCCAGCAGTGTCCGACAGGGAGGGGACTACAATGAGCAGTTCTTC. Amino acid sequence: CASSVRQGGDYNEQFF.

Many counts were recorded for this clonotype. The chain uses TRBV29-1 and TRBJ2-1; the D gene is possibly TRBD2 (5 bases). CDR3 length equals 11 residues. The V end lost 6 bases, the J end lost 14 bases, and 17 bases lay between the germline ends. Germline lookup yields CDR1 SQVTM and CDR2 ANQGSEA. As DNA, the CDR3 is TGCAGCGTGAAGGACTCCACTTCGGAGTTCTTC. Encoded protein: CSVKDSTSEFF.

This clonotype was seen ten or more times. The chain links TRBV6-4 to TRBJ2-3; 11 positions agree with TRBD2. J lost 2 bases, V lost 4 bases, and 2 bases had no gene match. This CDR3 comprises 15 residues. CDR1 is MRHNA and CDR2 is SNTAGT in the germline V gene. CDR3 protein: CASSGTSGPTDTQYF. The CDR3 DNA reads TGTGCCAGCAGTGGGACTAGCGGGCCCACAGATACGCAGTATTTT.

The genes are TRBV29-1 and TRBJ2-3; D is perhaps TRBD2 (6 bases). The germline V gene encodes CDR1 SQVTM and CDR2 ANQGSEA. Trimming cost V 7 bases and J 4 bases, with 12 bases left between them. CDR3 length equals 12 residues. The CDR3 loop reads CSAREFADTQYF. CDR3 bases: TGCAGCGCCCGGGAGTTCGCAGATACGCAGTATTTT.

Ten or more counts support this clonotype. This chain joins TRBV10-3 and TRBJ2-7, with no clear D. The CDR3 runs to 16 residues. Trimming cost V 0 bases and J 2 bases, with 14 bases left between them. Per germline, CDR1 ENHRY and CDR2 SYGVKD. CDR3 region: CAISESILRQTYEQYF. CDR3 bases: TGTGCCATCAGTGAGTCGATTCTGCGGCAGACCTACGAGCAGTACTTC.

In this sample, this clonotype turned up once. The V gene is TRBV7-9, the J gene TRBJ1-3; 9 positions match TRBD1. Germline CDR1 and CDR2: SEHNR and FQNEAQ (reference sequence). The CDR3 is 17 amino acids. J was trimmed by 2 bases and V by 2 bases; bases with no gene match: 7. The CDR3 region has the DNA TGTGCCAGCAGCTTATTTGGGACAGGGCCGACTGGAAACACCATATATTTT. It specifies CASSLFGTGPTGNTIYF.

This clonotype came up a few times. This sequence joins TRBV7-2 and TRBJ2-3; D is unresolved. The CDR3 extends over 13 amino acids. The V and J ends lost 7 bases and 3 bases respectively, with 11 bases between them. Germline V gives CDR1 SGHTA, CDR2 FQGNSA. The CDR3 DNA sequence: TGTGCCAGCACCCGATTTCTGACAGATACGCAGTATTTT. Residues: CASTRFLTDTQYF. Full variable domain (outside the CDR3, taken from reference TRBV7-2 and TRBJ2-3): GAGVSQSPSNKVTEKGKDVELRCDPISGHTALYWYRQSLGQGLEFLIYFQGNSAPDKSGLPSDRFSAERTGGSVSTLTIQRTQQEDSAVYLCASTRFLTDTQYFGPGTRLTVL.

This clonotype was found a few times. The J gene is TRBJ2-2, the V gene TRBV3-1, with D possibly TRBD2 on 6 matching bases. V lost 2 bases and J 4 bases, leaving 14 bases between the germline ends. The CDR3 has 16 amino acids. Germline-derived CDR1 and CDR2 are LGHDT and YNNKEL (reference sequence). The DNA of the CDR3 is TGTGCCAGCAGCCAAAGCTTAGCGGCGGCCACCGGGGAGCTGTTTTTT. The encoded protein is CASSQSLAAATGELFF.

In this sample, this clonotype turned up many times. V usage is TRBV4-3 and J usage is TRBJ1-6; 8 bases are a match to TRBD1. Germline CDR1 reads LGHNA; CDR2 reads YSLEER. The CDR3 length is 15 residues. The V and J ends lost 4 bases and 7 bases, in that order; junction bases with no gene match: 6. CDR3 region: CASSRGDRQNSPLHF. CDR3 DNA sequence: TGCGCCAGCAGCCGCGGGGACAGGCAGAATTCACCCCTCCACTTT.

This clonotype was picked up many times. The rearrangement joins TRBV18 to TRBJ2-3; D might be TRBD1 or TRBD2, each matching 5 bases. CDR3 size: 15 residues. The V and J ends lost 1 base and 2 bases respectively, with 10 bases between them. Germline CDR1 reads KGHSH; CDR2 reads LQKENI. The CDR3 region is CASSPREGITDTQYF. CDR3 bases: TGTGCCAGCTCACCACGAGAGGGGATCACAGATACGCAGTATTTT.

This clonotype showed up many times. Written as DNA, the CDR3 is TGTGCCAGCAGCCCGACTAGCGGGGGGGCAACAGATACGCAGTATTTT. Translating it yields CASSPTSGGATDTQYF. The chain is built from TRBV6-2 or TRBV6-3 and TRBJ2-3; 14 bases are shared with TRBD2. Trimming removed 6 bases from V and 3 bases from J; junction bases left unmatched: 5. Germline assignment: CDR1 MNHEY and CDR2 SVGEGT. CDR3 length equals 16 residues.

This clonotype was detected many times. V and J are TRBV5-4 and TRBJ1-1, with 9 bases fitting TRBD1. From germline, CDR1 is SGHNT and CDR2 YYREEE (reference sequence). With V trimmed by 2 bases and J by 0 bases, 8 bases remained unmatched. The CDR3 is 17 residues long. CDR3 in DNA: TGTGCCAGCAGCTTCACCAACAGGGGGCGGGTGAACACTGAAGCTTTCTTT. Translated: CASSFTNRGRVNTEAFF.

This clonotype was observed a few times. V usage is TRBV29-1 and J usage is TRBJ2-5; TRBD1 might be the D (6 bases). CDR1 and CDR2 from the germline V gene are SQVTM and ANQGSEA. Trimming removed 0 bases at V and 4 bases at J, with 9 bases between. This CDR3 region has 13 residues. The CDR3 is CSVEEGRGETQYF. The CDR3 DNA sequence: TGCAGCGTTGAAGAGGGCAGGGGAGAGACCCAGTACTTC.

The CDR3: CSARRGGSEQYF. The CDR3 nucleotides are TGCAGTGCTAGGAGGGGAGGGAGCGAGCAGTACTTC. The chain employs TRBV20-1 and TRBJ2-7; 7 bases map to TRBD2. Germline CDR1 and CDR2: DFQATT and SNEGSKA (reference sequence). This CDR3 comprises 12 residues. V was clipped by 3 bases and J by 6 bases; unmatched bases: 5.

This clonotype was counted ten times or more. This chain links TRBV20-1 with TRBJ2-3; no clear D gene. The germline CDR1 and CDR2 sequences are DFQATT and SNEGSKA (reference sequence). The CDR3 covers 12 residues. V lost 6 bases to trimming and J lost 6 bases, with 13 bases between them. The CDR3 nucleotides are TGCAGTGCAAAGAGAGGTCCCGATACGCAGTATTTT. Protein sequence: CSAKRGPDTQYF.

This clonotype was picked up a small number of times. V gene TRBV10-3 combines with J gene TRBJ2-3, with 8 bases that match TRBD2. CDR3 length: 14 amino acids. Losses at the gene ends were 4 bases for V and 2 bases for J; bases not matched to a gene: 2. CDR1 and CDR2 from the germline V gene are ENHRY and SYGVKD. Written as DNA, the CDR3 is TGTGCCATCAGTGCGGGAGGGACCACAGATACGCAGTATTTT. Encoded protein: CAISAGGTTDTQYF.

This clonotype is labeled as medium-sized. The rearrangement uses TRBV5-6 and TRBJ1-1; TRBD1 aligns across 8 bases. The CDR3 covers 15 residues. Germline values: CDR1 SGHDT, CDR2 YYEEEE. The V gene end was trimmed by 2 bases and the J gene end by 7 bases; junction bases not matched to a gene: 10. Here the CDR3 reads CASSFRLDRAFEAFF. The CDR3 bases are TGTGCCAGCAGCTTCAGGCTGGACAGGGCCTTTGAAGCTTTCTTT.

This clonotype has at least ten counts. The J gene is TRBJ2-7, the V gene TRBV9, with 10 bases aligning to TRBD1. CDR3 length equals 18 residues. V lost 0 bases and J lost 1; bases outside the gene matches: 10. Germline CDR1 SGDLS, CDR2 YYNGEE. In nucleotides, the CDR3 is TGTGCCAGCAGCGTAGCTGGAGCCCCGGGACAGGGGTCCTACGAGCAGTACTTC. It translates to CASSVAGAPGQGSYEQYF.